The source of this TCR beta chain is a study of blood T cell repertoires in COVID-19. On the study more broadly: The cDNA or gDNA used as material had been derived from T cells, B-cell-depleted T cells, or PBMCs.

Study processing details: Estimated nucleated cell counts came from reference gene primer amplification. Measured with immunoSEQ multiplex PCR; TCRdb has only the in-frame clones, and not every one. V and J calls plus clone size are reproduced from that table; the DNA served to infer D and trimming. The table has 200,000 to 250,000 clones, just under 85% seen once. The length of the CDR3 is 17 residues. Germline V gene sequence: CDR1 WSHSY, CDR2 SAAADI. The ends were cut back, 9 bases at V and 0 bases at J, with 21 bases in the middle. The receptor's source is a man in his fifties or sixties with acute or convalescent COVID-19. The V call is TRBV10-2, the J call TRBJ2-4, with D perhaps TRBD2 (7 bases). Sample: peripheral blood. The CDR3 region is CARPRCGGDLAKNIQYF. In DNA, the CDR3 is TGCGCCAGACCGAGATGCGGGGGCGACCTAGCCAAAAACATTCAGTACTTC.